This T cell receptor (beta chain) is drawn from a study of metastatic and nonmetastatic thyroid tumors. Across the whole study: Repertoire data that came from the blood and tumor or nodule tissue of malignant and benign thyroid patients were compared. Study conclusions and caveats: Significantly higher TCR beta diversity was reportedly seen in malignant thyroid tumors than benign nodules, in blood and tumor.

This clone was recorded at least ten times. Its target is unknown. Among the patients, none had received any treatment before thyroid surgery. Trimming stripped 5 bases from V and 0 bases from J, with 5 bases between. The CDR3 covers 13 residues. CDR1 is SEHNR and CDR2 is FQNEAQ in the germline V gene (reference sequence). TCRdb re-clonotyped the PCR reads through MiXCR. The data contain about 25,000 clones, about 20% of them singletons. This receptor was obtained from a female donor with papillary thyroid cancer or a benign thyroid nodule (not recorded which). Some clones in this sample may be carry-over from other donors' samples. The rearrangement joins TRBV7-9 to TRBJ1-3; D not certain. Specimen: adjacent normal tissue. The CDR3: CASSLSSGNTIYF. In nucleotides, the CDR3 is TGTGCCAGCAGCCTTAGCTCTGGAAACACCATATATTTT.